This T cell receptor beta chain was found in a study of shared clonotypes between healthy human individuals. Study-level results: Inspection by rarefaction showed sorted-subset sequencing to be incomplete despite large depth.

Naive CD8 cells lacked CD45RO and underwent positive selection for CCR7, leaving out terminally differentiated effector memory CD45RA+ cells. Study processing details: Quality scores were absent from the junction-only immunoSEQ sequences, so filtering differed. Clones were read by immunoSEQ multiplex PCR, and TCRdb kept only the in-frame ones, dropping some. Clone size and V and J calls were adopted from that table, with D and trimming inferred from the DNA. The sample contains roughly 590,000 clones, just under 97% of which appear only once. In the case of this clone: The antigen is undetermined.

Germline lookup yields CDR1 SGHKS and CDR2 YYEKEE (reference sequence). The V end was cut by 6 bases, the J end by 1 base, with 16 bases between. The CDR3 loop spans 15 amino acids. This receptor was taken from a woman aged 25 to 45 in good health. The specimen sequenced was naive CD8+ T cells sorted from blood. This chain uses TRBV5-5 with TRBJ2-5; the D is unclear. Here the CDR3 reads CASTPSLGIQETQYF. CDR3 nucleotides: TGTGCCAGCACCCCCTCCCTTGGAATCCAAGAGACCCAGTACTTC.